This T cell receptor (beta chain) was identified during a study of cytomegalovirus exposure and HLA in healthy donors. Per germline, CDR1 SEHNR and CDR2 FQNEAQ (reference sequence). This CDR3 spans 11 amino acids. Notes on this clone: A junction end diverges from the germline sequence, so it may reflect a read error.

Primers for the PCR totalled 60 Vbeta and 13 Jbeta. The data were produced by immunoSEQ multiplex PCR, yet TCRdb's version contains in-frame clones alone and is incomplete. Of about 140,000 clones listed, less than 85% are singletons. The V call is TRBV7-9, the J call TRBJ1-1; D is unclear. Material for sequencing was PBMCs. This clonotype was sampled from a middle-aged man in good health and CMV-seronegative. The CDR3 DNA follows: TGTTCCAGCAGCTTAGCGGAGACAGCTTTCTTT. Translated: CSSSLAETAFF.